This T cell receptor beta chain was found in a study of OX40 agonist ivuxolimab in advanced cancers. For the study at large: Ivuxolimab, an agonistic anti-OX40 (CD134) antibody, was given to patients. Three patients, one with hepatocellular carcinoma and two with cutaneous melanoma, achieved partial responses.

V was pared by 0 bases and J by 3 bases, with 5 bases of the junction left unmatched. Germline values: CDR1 KGHSH, CDR2 LQKENI. This CDR3 region has 16 residues. The protocol was immunoSEQ multiplex PCR, while the TCRdb copy is restricted to in-frame clones and leaves out a portion. The sample yields more than 80,000 clones, more than 85% seen once. Here the sequenced sample was CD4+ or CD8+ T cells sorted from blood, taken in a trial of the OX40 agonist ivuxolimab. The chain has TRBV18 and TRBJ1-3; 7 positions agree with TRBD1. This TCR came from an adult with an advanced solid tumor such as melanoma, head and neck, liver or kidney cancer. In DNA, the CDR3 is TGTGCCAGCTCACCACCGCAGGGGGGCCTTGGAAACACCATATATTTT. Translated, it gives CASSPPQGGLGNTIYF.